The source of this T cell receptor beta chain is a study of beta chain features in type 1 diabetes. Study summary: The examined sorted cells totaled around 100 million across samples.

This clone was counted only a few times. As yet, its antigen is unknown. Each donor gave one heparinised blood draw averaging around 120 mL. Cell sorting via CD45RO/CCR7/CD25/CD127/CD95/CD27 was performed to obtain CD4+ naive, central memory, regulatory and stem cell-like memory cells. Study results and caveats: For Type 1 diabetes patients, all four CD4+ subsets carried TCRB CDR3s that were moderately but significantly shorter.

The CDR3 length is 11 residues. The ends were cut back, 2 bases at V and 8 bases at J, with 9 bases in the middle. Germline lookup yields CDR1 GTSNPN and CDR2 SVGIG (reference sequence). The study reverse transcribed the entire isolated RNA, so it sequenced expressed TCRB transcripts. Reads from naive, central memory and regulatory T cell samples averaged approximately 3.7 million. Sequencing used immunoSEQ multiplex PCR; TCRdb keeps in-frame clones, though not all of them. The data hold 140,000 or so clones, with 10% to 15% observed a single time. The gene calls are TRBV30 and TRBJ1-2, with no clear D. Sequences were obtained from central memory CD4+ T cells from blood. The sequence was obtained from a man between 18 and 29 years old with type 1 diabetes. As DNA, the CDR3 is TGTGCCTGGAGTTCGAGTATAGGCTACACCTTC. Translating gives CAWSSSIGYTF.